The sequence of this TCR beta chain was determined in a study of cytomegalovirus exposure and HLA in healthy donors. Background on the study: Early released data had 80 million or so unique TCRs, all coming from HLA-typed donors. General study points: The authors enumerated under 200 TCR beta chains as linked to cytomegalovirus.

Donors were nominally healthy when sampled, though unrecorded immune exposures were likely. As to this clone: Its specificity is unknown.

Primers included in the PCR were 60 Vbeta and 13 Jbeta primers. Sequenced by immunoSEQ multiplex PCR; TCRdb stores in-frame clones only, minus some. The profile covers 120,000 or so clones, with roughly 76% appearing a single time and 3.3% taken by the ten largest. Sequencing was carried out using PBMCs. This clonotype was obtained from a woman between 45 and 65 years old in good health and CMV-seronegative.

The chain's CDR3 is CSVEEASGRTHEQFF. Here the CDR3 DNA reads TGCAGCGTTGAAGAGGCTAGCGGTAGGACACATGAGCAGTTCTTC. The J gene is TRBJ2-1, the V gene TRBV29-1, with TRBD2 matching over 7 bases. Trimming removed 0 bases from V and 8 bases from J; junction bases left unmatched: 10. Germline V gene lookup returns CDR1 SQVTM and CDR2 ANQGSEA. The CDR3 sequence is 15 residues long.